This T cell receptor beta chain was captured by sequencing in a study of cytomegalovirus exposure and HLA in healthy donors. Study-wide points: Fewer N-insertions than the roughly 630-donor mean were reportedly shown by an Asian-associated ancestry cluster in a later analysis. In a later analysis, CMV-associated beta chains were mostly HLA-associated, it appeared. In a later analysis, common viral pathogens appeared linked to several of the most significant clusters.

Use of 60 Vbeta and 13 Jbeta primers characterized the PCR. This table comes from immunoSEQ multiplex PCR, and its TCRdb copy is limited to in-frame clones, with some not included. The sample consists of about 190,000 clones, 75% to 90% of them appearing once. At collection, donors were nominally healthy, but unrecorded immune exposures were probable. CDR3 length equals 12 residues. After removal of 6 bases from V and 5 bases from J, the junction contained 3 bases not matched to a gene. Germline loops: CDR1 MNHEY, CDR2 SMNVEV (reference sequence). Concerning this clone itself: Its antigen is unidentified.

The source of this sequence is a boy between 2 and 10 years old in good health and CMV-seronegative. The chain employs TRBV27 and TRBJ1-1; the match to TRBD1 covers 7 bases. Sequenced: PBMCs. Here the CDR3 DNA reads TGTGCCAGCAGGACAGGGCTAACTGAAGCTTTCTTT. Translation gives CASRTGLTEAFF.